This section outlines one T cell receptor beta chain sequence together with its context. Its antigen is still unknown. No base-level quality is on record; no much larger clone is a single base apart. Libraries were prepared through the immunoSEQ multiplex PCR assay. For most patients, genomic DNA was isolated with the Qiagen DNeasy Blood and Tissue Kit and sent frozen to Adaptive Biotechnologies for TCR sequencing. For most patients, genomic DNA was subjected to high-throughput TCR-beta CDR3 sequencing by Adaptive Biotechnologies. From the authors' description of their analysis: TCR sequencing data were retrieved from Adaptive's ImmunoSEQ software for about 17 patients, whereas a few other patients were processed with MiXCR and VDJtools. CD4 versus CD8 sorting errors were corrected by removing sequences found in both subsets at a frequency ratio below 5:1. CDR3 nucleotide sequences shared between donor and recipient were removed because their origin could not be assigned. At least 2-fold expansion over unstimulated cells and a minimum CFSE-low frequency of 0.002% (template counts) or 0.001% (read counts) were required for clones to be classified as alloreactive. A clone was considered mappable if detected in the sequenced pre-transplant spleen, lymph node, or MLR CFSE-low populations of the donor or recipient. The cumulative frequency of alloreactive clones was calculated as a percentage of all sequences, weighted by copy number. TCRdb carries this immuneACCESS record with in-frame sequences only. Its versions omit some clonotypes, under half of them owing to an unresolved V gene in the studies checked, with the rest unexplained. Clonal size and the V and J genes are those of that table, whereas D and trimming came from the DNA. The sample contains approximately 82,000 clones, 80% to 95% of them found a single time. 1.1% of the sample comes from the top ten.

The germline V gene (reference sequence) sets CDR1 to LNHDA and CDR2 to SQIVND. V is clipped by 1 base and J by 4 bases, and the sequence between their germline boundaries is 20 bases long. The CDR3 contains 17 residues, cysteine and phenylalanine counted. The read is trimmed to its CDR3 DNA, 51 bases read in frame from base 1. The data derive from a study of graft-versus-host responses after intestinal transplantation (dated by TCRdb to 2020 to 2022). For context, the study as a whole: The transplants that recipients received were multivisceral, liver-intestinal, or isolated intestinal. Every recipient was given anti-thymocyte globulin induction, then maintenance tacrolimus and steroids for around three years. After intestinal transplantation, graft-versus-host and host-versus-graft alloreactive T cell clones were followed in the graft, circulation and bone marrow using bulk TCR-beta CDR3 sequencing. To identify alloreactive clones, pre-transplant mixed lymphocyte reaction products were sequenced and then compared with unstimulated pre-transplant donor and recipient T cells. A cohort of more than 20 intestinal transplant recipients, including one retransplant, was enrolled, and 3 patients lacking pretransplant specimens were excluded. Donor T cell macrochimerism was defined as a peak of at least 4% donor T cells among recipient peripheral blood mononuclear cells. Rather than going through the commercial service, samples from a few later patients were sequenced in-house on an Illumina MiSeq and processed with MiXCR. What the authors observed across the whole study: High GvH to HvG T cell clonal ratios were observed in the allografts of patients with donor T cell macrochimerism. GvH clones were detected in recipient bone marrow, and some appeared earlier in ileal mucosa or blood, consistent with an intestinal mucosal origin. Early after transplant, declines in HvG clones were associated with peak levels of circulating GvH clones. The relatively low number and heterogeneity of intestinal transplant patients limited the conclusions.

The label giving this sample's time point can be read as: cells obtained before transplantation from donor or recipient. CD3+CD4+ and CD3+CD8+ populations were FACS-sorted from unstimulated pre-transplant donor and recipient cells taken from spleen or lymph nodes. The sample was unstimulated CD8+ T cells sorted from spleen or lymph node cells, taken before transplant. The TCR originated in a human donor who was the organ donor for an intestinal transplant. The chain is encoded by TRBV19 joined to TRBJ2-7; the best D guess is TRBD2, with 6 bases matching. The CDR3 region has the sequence CASSIVGPAAGRYEQYF. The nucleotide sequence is TGTGCCAGTAGTATAGTGGGGCCGGCGGCAGGGAGGTACGAGCAGTACTTC.